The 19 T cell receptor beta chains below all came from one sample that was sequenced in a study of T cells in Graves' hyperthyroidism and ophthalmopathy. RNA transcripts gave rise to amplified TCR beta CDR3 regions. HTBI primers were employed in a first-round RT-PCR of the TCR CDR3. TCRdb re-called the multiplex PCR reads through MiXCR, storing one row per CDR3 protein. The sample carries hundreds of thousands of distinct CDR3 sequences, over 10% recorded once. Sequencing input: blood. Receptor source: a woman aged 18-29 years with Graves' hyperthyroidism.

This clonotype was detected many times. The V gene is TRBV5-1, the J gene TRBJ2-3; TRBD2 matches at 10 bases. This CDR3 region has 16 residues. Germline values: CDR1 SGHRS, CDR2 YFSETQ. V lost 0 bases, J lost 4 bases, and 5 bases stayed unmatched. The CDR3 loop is CASSLVSSGSPDTQYF. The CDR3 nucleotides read TGCGCCAGCAGCTTGGTTTCTAGCGGGAGCCCAGATACGCAGTATTTT. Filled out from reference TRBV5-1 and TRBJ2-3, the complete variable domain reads KAGVTQTPRYLIKTRGQQVTLSCSPISGHRSVSWYQQTPGQGLQFLFEYFSETQRNKGNFPGRFSGRQFSNSRSEMNVSTLELGDSALYLCASSLVSSGSPDTQYFGPGTRLTVL.

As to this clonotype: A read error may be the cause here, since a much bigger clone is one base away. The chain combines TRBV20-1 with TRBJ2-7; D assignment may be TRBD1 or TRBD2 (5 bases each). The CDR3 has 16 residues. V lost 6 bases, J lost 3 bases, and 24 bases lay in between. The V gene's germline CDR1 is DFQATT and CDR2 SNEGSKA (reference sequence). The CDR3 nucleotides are TGCAGTGCAAGGGACCGACGGACCAATATGATCTACGAGCAGTACTTC. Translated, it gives CSARDRRTNMIYEQYF.

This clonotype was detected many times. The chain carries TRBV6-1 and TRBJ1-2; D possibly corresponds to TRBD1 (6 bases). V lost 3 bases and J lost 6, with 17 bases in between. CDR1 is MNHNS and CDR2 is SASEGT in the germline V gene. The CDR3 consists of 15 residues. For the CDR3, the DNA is TGTGCCAGCAGTGACCGCTTTACAGGGTTAAATGGCTACACCTTC. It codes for CASSDRFTGLNGYTF.

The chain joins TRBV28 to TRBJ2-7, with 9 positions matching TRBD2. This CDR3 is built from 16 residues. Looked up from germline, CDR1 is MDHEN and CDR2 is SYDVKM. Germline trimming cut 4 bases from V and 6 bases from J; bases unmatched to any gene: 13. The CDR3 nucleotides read TGTGCCAGCAGTTCCTCCGGGGTAGCGGGAGTTAGCGAGCAGTACTTC. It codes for CASSSSGVAGVSEQYF.

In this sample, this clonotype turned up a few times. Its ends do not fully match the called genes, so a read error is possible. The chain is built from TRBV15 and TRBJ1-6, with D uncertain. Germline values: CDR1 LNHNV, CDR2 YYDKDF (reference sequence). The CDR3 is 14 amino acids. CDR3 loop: CASSRESRNSPLHF. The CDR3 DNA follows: TGTGCCTCCAGCAGAGAAAGTCGGAATTCACCCCTCCACTTT. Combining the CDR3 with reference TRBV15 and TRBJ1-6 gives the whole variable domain DAMVIQNPRYQVTQFGKPVTLSCSQTLNHNVMYWYQQKSSQAPKLLFHYYDKDFNNEADTPDNFQSRRPNTSFCFLDIRSPGLGDTAMYLCASSRESRNSPLHFGNGTRLTVT.

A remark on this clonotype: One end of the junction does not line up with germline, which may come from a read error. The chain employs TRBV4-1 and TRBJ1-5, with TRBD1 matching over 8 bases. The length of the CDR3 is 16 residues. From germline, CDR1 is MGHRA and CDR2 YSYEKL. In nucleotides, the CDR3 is TGCGCCAGCAGCAAAGAAACAGGGGGTAGAGAACAGCCCCAGCATTTT. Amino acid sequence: CASSKETGGREQPQHF.

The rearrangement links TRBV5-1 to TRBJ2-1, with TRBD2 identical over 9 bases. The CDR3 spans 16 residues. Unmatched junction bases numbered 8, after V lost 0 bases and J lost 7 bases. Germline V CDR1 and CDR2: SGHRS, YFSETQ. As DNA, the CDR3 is TGCGCCAGCAGCTTGGAGGGCGGGGGGGCTAGAAATGAGCAGTTCTTC. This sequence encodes CASSLEGGGARNEQFF. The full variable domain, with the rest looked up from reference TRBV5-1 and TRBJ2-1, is KAGVTQTPRYLIKTRGQQVTLSCSPISGHRSVSWYQQTPGQGLQFLFEYFSETQRNKGNFPGRFSGRQFSNSRSEMNVSTLELGDSALYLCASSLEGGGARNEQFFGPGTRLTVL.

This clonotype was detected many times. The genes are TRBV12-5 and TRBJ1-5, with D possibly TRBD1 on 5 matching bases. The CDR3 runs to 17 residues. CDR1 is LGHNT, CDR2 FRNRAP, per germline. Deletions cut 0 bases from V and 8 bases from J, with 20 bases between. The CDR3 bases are TGTGCTAGTGGTTTGGTACCGGTGCCTGGCGCCAGGGAGCCCCAGCATTTT. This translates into CASGLVPVPGAREPQHF. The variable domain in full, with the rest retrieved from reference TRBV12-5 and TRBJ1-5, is DARVTQTPRHKVTEMGQEVTMRCQPILGHNTVFWYRQTMMQGLELLAYFRNRAPLDDSGMPKDRFSAEMPDATLATLKIQPSEPRDSAVYFCASGLVPVPGAREPQHFGDGTRLSIL.

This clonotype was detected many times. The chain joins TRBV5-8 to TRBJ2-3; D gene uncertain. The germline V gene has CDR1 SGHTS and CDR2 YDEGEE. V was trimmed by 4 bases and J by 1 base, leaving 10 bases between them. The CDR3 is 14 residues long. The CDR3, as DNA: TGTGCCAGCAGCGCCTATGGGGGCACAGATACGCAGTATTTT. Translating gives CASSAYGGTDTQYF. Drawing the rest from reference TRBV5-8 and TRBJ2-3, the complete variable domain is EAGVTQSPTHLIKTRGQQATLRCSPISGHTSVYWYQQALGLGLQFLLWYDEGEERNRGNFPPRFSGRQFPNYSSELNVNALELEDSALYLCASSAYGGTDTQYFGPGTRLTVL.

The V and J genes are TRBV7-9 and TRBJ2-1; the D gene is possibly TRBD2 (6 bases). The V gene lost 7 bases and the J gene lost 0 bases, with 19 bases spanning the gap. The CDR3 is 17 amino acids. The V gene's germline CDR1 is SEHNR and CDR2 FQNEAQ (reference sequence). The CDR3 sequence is CASNRGAGLGSYNEQFF. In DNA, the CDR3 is TGTGCCAGCAACCGAGGTGCGGGACTTGGCTCCTACAATGAGCAGTTCTTC.

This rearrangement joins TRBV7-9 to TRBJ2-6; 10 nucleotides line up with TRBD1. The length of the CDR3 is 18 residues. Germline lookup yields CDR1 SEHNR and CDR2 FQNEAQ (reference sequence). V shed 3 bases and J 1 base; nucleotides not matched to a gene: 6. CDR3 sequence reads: CASSLTGGSFSGANVLTF. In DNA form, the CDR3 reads TGTGCCAGCAGCTTGACAGGGGGCAGTTTTTCTGGGGCCAACGTCCTGACTTTC. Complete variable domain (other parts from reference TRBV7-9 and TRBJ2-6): DTGVSQNPRHKITKRGQNVTFRCDPISEHNRLYWYRQTLGQGPEFLTYFQNEAQLEKSRLLSDRFSAERPKGSFSTLEIQRTEQGDSAMYLCASSLTGGSFSGANVLTFGAGSRLTVL.

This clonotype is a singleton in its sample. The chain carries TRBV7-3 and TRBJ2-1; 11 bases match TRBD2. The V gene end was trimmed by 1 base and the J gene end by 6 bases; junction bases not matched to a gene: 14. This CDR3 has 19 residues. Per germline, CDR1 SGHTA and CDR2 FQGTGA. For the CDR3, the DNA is TGTGCCAGCAGCTTAAGTGAGTTTTTCGTGACTAGCGGGATCAATGAGCAGTTCTTC. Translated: CASSLSEFFVTSGINEQFF.

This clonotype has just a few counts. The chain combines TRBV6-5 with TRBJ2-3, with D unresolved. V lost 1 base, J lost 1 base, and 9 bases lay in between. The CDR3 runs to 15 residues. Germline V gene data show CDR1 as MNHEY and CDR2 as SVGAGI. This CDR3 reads CASSYFRLGTDTQYF. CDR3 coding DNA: TGTGCCAGCAGTTACTTCAGGCTCGGCACAGATACGCAGTATTTT.

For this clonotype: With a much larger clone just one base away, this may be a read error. The CDR3 bases are TGTGCCGGCAGTCCACACGGGACAGGGGGTGAAAAACTGTTTTTT. Its translation is CAGSPHGTGGEKLFF. The chain has TRBV28 and TRBJ1-4, with TRBD1 matching 11 bases. Germline V gene lookup returns CDR1 MDHEN and CDR2 SYDVKM. The CDR3 consists of 15 residues.

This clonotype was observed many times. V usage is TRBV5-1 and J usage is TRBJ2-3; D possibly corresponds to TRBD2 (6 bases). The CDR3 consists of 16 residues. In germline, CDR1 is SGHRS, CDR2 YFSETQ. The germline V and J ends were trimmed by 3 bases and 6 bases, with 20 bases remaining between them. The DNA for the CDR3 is TGCGCCAGCAGCTACTCATCGGGAGCTTGGGTCGATACGCAGTATTTT. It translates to CASSYSSGAWVDTQYF.

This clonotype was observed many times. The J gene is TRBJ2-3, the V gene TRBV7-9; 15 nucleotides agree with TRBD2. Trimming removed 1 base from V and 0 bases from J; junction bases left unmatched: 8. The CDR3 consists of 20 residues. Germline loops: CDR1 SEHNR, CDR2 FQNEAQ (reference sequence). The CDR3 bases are TGTGCCAGCAGCTTAGGAAGGACTAGCGGGAGGGCCGCTAGCACAGATACGCAGTATTTT. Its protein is CASSLGRTSGRAASTDTQYF.

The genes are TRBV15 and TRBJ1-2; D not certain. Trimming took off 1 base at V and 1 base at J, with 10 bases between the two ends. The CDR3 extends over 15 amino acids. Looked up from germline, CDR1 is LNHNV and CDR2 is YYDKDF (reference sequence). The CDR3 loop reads CATSRAGSDNYGYTF. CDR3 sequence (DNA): TGTGCCACCAGCAGAGCCGGGAGCGATAACTATGGCTACACCTTC.

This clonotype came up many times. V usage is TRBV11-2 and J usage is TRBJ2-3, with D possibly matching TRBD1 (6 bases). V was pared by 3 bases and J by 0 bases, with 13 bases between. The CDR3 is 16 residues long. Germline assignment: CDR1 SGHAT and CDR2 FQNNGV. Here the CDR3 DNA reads TGTGCCAGCAGCTTGGGACACTCCATTAGCACAGATACGCAGTATTTT. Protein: CASSLGHSISTDTQYF.

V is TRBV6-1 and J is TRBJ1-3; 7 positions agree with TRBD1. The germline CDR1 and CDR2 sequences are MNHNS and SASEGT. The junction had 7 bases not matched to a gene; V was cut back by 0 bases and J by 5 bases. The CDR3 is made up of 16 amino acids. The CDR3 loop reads CASSEAWTGPRNTIYF. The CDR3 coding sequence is TGTGCCAGCAGTGAAGCATGGACAGGACCTAGAAACACCATATATTTT.